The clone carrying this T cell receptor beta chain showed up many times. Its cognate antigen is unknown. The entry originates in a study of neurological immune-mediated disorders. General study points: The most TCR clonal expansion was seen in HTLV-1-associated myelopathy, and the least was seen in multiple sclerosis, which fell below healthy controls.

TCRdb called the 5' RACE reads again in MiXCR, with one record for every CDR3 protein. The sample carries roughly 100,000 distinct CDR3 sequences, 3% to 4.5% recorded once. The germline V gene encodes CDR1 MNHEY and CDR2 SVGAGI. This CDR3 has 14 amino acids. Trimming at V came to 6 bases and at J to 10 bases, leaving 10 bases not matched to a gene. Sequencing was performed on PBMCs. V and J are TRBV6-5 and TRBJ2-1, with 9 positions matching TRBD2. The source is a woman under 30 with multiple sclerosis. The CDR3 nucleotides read TGTGCCAGCAGGCAACTAGCGGGTTGGAAGGAGCAGTTCTTC. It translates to CASRQLAGWKEQFF.